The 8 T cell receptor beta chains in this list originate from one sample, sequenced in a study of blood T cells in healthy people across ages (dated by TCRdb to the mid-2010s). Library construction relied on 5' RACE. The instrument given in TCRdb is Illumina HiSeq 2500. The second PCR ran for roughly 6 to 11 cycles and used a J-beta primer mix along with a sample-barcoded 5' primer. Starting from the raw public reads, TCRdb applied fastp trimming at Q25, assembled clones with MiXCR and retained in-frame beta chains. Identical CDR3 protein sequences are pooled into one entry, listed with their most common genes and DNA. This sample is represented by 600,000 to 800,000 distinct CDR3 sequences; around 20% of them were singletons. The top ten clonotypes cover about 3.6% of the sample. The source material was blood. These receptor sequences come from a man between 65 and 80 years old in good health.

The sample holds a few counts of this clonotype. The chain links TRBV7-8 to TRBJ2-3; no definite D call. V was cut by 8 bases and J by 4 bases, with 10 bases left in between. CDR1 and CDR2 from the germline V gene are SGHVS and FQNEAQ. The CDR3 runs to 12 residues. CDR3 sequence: CASGYPADTQYF. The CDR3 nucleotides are TGTGCCAGCGGTTATCCAGCAGATACGCAGTATTTT.

CDR3 DNA sequence: TGTGCCATCAGTGGTGGACTAGCGGGAGAAGGCCACGAGCAGTTCTTC. It encodes CAISGGLAGEGHEQFF. V gene TRBV10-3 combines with J gene TRBJ2-1, with 13 nucleotides matching TRBD2. V dropped 4 bases and J dropped 10; count of bases not matched to a gene: 10. This CDR3 spans 16 amino acids. Germline V lookup: CDR1 ENHRY, CDR2 SYGVKD.

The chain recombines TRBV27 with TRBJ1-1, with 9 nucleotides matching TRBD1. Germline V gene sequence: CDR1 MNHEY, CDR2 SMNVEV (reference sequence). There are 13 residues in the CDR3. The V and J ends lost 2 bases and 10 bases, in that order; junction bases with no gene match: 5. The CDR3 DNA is TGTGCCAGCAGTTTAGGAACAGGGGGCCTAGCTTTCTTT. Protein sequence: CASSLGTGGLAFF.

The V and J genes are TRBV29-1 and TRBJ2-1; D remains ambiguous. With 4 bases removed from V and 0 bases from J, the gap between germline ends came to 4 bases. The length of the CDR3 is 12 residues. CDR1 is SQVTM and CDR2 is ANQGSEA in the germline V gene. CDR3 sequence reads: CSVGDSYNEQFF. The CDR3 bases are TGCAGCGTTGGGGACTCCTACAATGAGCAGTTCTTC.

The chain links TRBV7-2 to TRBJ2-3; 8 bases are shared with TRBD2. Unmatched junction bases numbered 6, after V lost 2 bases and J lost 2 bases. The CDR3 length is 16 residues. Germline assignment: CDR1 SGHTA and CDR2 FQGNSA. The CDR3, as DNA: TGTGCCAGCAGCTTACAGCGGGGGCTTATCACAGATACGCAGTATTTT. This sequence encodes CASSLQRGLITDTQYF.

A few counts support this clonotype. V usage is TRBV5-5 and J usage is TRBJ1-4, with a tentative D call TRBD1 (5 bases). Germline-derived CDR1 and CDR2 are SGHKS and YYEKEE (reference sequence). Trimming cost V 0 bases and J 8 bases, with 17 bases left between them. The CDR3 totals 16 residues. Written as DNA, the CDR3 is TGTGCCAGCAGCTTGGTTGGGGCCAGCCAAGGGGAAAAACTGTTTTTT. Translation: CASSLVGASQGEKLFF.

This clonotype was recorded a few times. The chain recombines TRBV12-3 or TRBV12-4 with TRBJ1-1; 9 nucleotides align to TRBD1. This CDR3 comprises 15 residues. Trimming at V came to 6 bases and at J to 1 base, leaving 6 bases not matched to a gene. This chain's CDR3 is CASSSPGQGNTEAFF. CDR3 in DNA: TGTGCCAGCAGCTCCCCGGGACAGGGGAACACTGAAGCTTTCTTT.

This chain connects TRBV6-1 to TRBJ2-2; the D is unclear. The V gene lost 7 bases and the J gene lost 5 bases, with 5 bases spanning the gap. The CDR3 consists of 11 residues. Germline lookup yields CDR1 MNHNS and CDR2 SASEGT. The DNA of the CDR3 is TGTGCCAGCACCACGACCGGGGAGCTGTTTTTT. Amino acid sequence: CASTTTGELFF.